This T cell receptor beta chain was captured by sequencing in a study of shared clonotypes between healthy human individuals. At the level of the study: Participating donors consisted of two women and a few men aged 18 to 49.

Some clones are missing from TCRdb's copy, which holds only in-frame ones; the method was immunoSEQ multiplex PCR. In the table there are some 500,000 clones, roughly 78% of which are singletons. The CDR3 has 15 residues. Germline V gene lookup returns CDR1 SGHVS and CDR2 FQNEAQ. The V segment lost 5 bases and the J segment 5 bases; nucleotides outside the gene matches: 5. Sequenced: PBMCs. The chain links TRBV7-8 to TRBJ1-4, with TRBD1 matching 10 bases. The sequence was obtained from a woman aged 40 to 50 in good health. Some clones in this sample may be carry-over from other donors' samples. The CDR3 loop reads CASSHPGQGNEKLFF. CDR3 sequence (DNA): TGTGCCAGCAGCCACCCGGGACAGGGGAATGAAAAACTGTTTTTT.